One sample yielded the 28 T cell receptor beta chains listed below, sequenced in a study of shared clonotypes between healthy human individuals. Only in-frame clones appear in the TCRdb table, and some are missing; sequencing was by immunoSEQ multiplex PCR. This table holds some 580,000 clones, almost 97% found once. The sequenced material came from naive CD4+ T cells sorted from blood. Subset reported: CD45RA+ positively selected. These receptors came from a woman under 40 in good health.

V usage is TRBV5-1 and J usage is TRBJ1-5; no clear D. V dropped 0 bases and J dropped 0 bases, with 1 base sitting between them. Per the germline V gene, CDR1 is SGHRS and CDR2 is YFSETQ. This CDR3 has 13 residues. CDR3 amino acids: CASSLASNQPQHF. The CDR3 nucleotides read TGCGCCAGCAGCTTGGCTAGCAATCAGCCCCAGCATTTT. Complete variable domain (other parts from reference TRBV5-1 and TRBJ1-5): KAGVTQTPRYLIKTRGQQVTLSCSPISGHRSVSWYQQTPGQGLQFLFEYFSETQRNKGNFPGRFSGRQFSNSRSEMNVSTLELGDSALYLCASSLASNQPQHFGDGTRLSIL.

V is TRBV7-2 and J is TRBJ2-1, with a possible D match to TRBD2 (5 bases). V was cut by 3 bases and J by 6 bases, with 9 bases left in between. The CDR3 extends over 13 amino acids. CDR1 is SGHTA, CDR2 FQGNSA, per germline. Here the CDR3 reads CASSFFEGNEQFF. The CDR3 DNA is TGTGCCAGCAGCTTTTTTGAGGGCAATGAGCAGTTCTTC.

This clone was detected a few times. The chain couples TRBV14 to TRBJ2-1; the match to TRBD2 covers 7 bases. The J segment lost 0 bases and the V segment lost 1 base, leaving 3 bases of the junction unmatched. The length of the CDR3 is 16 residues. The germline gives CDR1 SGHDN, CDR2 FVKESK. The CDR3 DNA follows: TGTGCCAGCAGCCAAGTTGGCGGGAGCTCCTACAATGAGCAGTTCTTC. It codes for CASSQVGGSSYNEQFF.

V and J are TRBV7-9 and TRBJ1-3; 7 nucleotides match TRBD1. V shed 5 bases and J 0 bases; nucleotides not matched to a gene: 7. Germline lookup yields CDR1 SEHNR and CDR2 FQNEAQ (reference sequence). This CDR3 spans 16 amino acids. The CDR3 region has the DNA TGTGCCAGCAGCCAGAGGGACAGAAGCTCTGGAAACACCATATATTTT. It translates to CASSQRDRSSGNTIYF. Using reference TRBV7-9 and TRBJ1-3 for the parts outside the CDR3, the full variable domain is DTGVSQNPRHKITKRGQNVTFRCDPISEHNRLYWYRQTLGQGPEFLTYFQNEAQLEKSRLLSDRFSAERPKGSFSTLEIQRTEQGDSAMYLCASSQRDRSSGNTIYFGEGSWLTVV.

V is TRBV6-1 and J is TRBJ2-7; a weak D match, TRBD2 (6 bases). V was trimmed by 0 bases and J by 2 bases, leaving 14 bases between them. The CDR3 runs to 16 residues. Germline CDR1 is MNHNS and CDR2 is SASEGT. Here the CDR3 reads CASSEAVREPPYEQYF. DNA of the CDR3: TGTGCCAGCAGTGAAGCAGTACGGGAGCCCCCCTACGAGCAGTACTTC.

This chain uses TRBV7-9 with TRBJ2-2, with 8 bases fitting TRBD1. The CDR3 has 16 residues. Germline-derived CDR1 and CDR2 are SEHNR and FQNEAQ (reference sequence). The junction had 5 bases not matched to a gene; V was cut back by 4 bases and J by 1 base. The CDR3 spells CASSSTGTGNTGELFF. The DNA of the CDR3 is TGTGCCAGCAGCTCCACCGGGACAGGGAACACCGGGGAGCTGTTTTTT.

V gene TRBV6-5 combines with J gene TRBJ2-1; no clear D gene. The length of the CDR3 is 14 residues. V was clipped by 6 bases and J by 9 bases, with 18 bases between them. Germline V lookup: CDR1 MNHEY, CDR2 SVGAGI. The CDR3 reads CASRQSPKDGEQFF. CDR3 nucleotides: TGTGCCAGCAGGCAATCACCAAAGGACGGTGAGCAGTTCTTC.

The gene calls are TRBV5-1 and TRBJ2-1; D gene unclear. The ends were cut back, 0 bases at V and 0 bases at J, with 10 bases in the middle. From germline, CDR1 is SGHRS and CDR2 YFSETQ. The CDR3 has 16 amino acids. The CDR3 sequence: CASSLGVQSSYNEQFF. CDR3 bases: TGCGCCAGCAGCTTGGGGGTACAGAGCTCCTACAATGAGCAGTTCTTC.

The chain employs TRBV11-1 and TRBJ2-2; the D is unclear. The CDR3 is 14 amino acids. With 4 bases removed from V and 1 base from J, the gap between germline ends came to 7 bases. Germline V lookup: CDR1 SGHAT, CDR2 FQDESV (reference sequence). CDR3 coding DNA: TGTGCCAGCAGCTCAGGCCAGAACACCGGGGAGCTGTTTTTT. Encoded protein: CASSSGQNTGELFF. Full variable domain (outside the CDR3, taken from reference TRBV11-1 and TRBJ2-2): EAEVAQSPRYKITEKSQAVAFWCDPISGHATLYWYRQILGQGPELLVQFQDESVVDDSQLPKDRFSAERLKGVDSTLKIQPAELGDSAMYLCASSSGQNTGELFFGEGSRLTVL.

The V and J genes are TRBV9 and TRBJ2-2; 8 bases line up with TRBD2. V dropped 0 bases and J dropped 6; count of bases not matched to a gene: 7. The germline V gene has CDR1 SGDLS and CDR2 YYNGEE. The CDR3 is made up of 16 amino acids. The CDR3 sequence: CASSVVPAGESGELFF. The CDR3 DNA reads TGTGCCAGCAGCGTAGTTCCAGCGGGAGAATCCGGGGAGCTGTTTTTT.

The rearrangement links TRBV9 to TRBJ1-2; no clear D gene. V was trimmed by 0 bases and J by 1 base, leaving 16 bases between them. Per germline, CDR1 SGDLS and CDR2 YYNGEE. The length of the CDR3 is 17 residues. The CDR3 region is CASSVEPGNAFNYGYTF. CDR3 DNA sequence: TGTGCCAGCAGCGTAGAACCAGGCAACGCTTTTAACTATGGCTACACCTTC.

This sequence joins TRBV6-1 and TRBJ1-2; D unresolved. Per germline, CDR1 MNHNS and CDR2 SASEGT. This CDR3 spans 15 amino acids. V dropped 8 bases and J dropped 0 bases, with 16 bases sitting between them. In DNA, the CDR3 is TGTGCCAGCCTTGCGAGGGCAGGCTCTAACTATGGCTACACCTTC. It specifies CASLARAGSNYGYTF.

The chain links TRBV28 to TRBJ2-5, with D possibly being TRBD2 (7 bases). Germline CDR1 reads MDHEN; CDR2 reads SYDVKM. The CDR3 is 13 residues long. Trimming shortened V by 6 bases and J by 5 bases, and 13 bases separated the two germline ends. The CDR3 DNA reads as TGTGCCAGCAGCCCCCCGGGGGGCGAGACCCAGTACTTC. Translated, it gives CASSPPGGETQYF.

V and J are TRBV7-2 and TRBJ2-1; TRBD2 agrees at 11 bases. CDR1 is SGHTA, CDR2 FQGNSA, per germline. The junction had 7 bases not matched to a gene; V was cut back by 5 bases and J by 7 bases. The length of the CDR3 is 15 residues. The CDR3 reads CASSPSGRSRNEQFF. In nucleotides, the CDR3 is TGTGCCAGCAGCCCTAGCGGGAGGTCCAGGAATGAGCAGTTCTTC.

This clone was counted a single time. This chain links TRBV11-1 with TRBJ2-5; 8 bases line up with TRBD2. The DNA end is a closer match to TRBJ2-7, so the J assignment may be wrong. The length of the CDR3 is 14 residues. The germline CDR1 and CDR2 sequences are SGHAT and FQDESV (reference sequence). The CDR3 DNA is TGTGCCAGCAGCCCTTTGGCGGGAGGCTACGAGCAGTACTTC. Its protein is CASSPLAGGYEQYF.

This sequence joins TRBV11-2 and TRBJ2-7, with TRBD2 identical over 10 bases. J gave up 6 bases and V 1 base, and 6 bases lay outside the gene matches. CDR3 length: 15 residues. CDR1 is SGHAT and CDR2 is FQNNGV in the germline V gene. CDR3 residues: CASSLGMGTSAEQYF. CDR3 in DNA: TGTGCCAGCAGCTTAGGTATGGGGACTAGCGCCGAGCAGTACTTC.

Written as DNA, the CDR3 is TGTGCCAGTAGGTTCCGAGAAGGGCCAAATTCACCCCTCCACTTT. This encodes CASRFREGPNSPLHF. This chain joins TRBV19 and TRBJ1-6; D remains unclear. The V end lost 6 bases, the J end lost 7 bases, and 16 bases lay between the germline ends. The CDR3 runs to 15 residues. CDR1 LNHDA and CDR2 SQIVND come from the germline V gene (reference sequence).

This rearrangement joins TRBV10-3 to TRBJ2-7, with D possibly TRBD1 on 6 matching bases. Per germline, CDR1 ENHRY and CDR2 SYGVKD. The CDR3 is made up of 14 amino acids. The V and J ends lost 3 bases and 3 bases respectively, with 12 bases between them. CDR3 amino acids: CAISESGTSYEQYF. In DNA, the CDR3 is TGTGCCATCAGTGAATCCGGGACAAGCTACGAGCAGTACTTC.

V and J are TRBV5-5 and TRBJ2-1, with 7 nucleotides matching TRBD1. Germline V gene lookup returns CDR1 SGHKS and CDR2 YYEKEE (reference sequence). The V segment lost 5 bases and the J segment 4 bases; nucleotides outside the gene matches: 12. The CDR3 covers 16 residues. CDR3 residues: CASRHTTGVNYNEQFF. DNA for the CDR3: TGTGCCAGCAGGCACACAACAGGGGTAAATTACAATGAGCAGTTCTTC.

In its sample, this clone was seen once. CDR3 nucleotide sequence: TGTGCCAGCAATATCCGGGACGTTCGACCCCACGAGCAGTACTTC. It translates to CASNIRDVRPHEQYF. V and J are TRBV28 and TRBJ2-7; D tentatively reads TRBD1 or TRBD2 (5 bases each). Germline CDR1 is MDHEN and CDR2 is SYDVKM. The CDR3 spans 15 residues. Trimming cost V 7 bases and J 5 bases, with 21 bases left between them.

V and J are TRBV9 and TRBJ2-1; D possibly corresponds to TRBD2 (6 bases). This CDR3 comprises 16 residues. V was clipped by 3 bases and J by 1 base, with 14 bases between them. CDR1 and CDR2 from the germline V gene are SGDLS and YYNGEE. Here the CDR3 reads CASSGAGGVSYNEQFF. The CDR3 DNA reads as TGTGCCAGCAGCGGAGCAGGCGGGGTATCCTACAATGAGCAGTTCTTC.

The gene calls are TRBV7-9 and TRBJ2-3; TRBD1 agrees at 10 bases. The length of the CDR3 is 14 residues. Looked up from germline, CDR1 is SEHNR and CDR2 is FQNEAQ (reference sequence). The ends lost 5 bases at V and 5 bases at J; junction bases unmatched: 4. The CDR3 here is CASSAGQGGDTQYF. The CDR3 DNA follows: TGTGCCAGCAGCGCCGGACAGGGGGGAGATACGCAGTATTTT.

The J gene is TRBJ2-5, the V gene TRBV5-1; possible D gene TRBD2, 6 bases. The CDR3 covers 15 residues. Germline values: CDR1 SGHRS, CDR2 YFSETQ. V was shortened by 1 base and J by 1 base, with 11 bases between the two germline ends. For the CDR3, the DNA is TGCGCCAGCAGCTTGTGGAGCGGGCCCCAAGAGACCCAGTACTTC. Protein: CASSLWSGPQETQYF.

V and J are TRBV6-5 and TRBJ1-1; D is uncertain. CDR3 size: 12 residues. Trimming removed 5 bases from V and 8 bases from J, with 12 bases in between. Germline CDR1 and CDR2: MNHEY and SVGAGI. CDR3 in amino acids: CASSRHEGEAFF. In nucleotides, the CDR3 is TGTGCCAGCAGTCGGCACGAAGGGGAAGCTTTCTTT.

The rearrangement links TRBV2 to TRBJ1-5; D uncertain. This CDR3 is 14 amino acids long. From germline, CDR1 is SNHLY and CDR2 FYNNEI. V shed 3 bases and J shed 0 bases, with 6 bases lying between them. CDR3 bases: TGTGCCAGCAGTGATGCGTATAGCAATCAGCCCCAGCATTTT. Amino acids: CASSDAYSNQPQHF.

This chain links TRBV15 with TRBJ2-5; 8 positions match TRBD2. The CDR3 is made up of 13 amino acids. After removal of 0 bases from V and 9 bases from J, the junction contained 3 bases not matched to a gene. In germline, CDR1 is LNHNV, CDR2 YYDKDF (reference sequence). CDR3 coding DNA: TGTGCCACCAGCAGAGACGGGGGGGAGGCCCAGTACTTC. As protein: CATSRDGGEAQYF.

V gene TRBV6-6 combines with J gene TRBJ2-7, with 8 bases that match TRBD1. CDR1 is MNHNY, CDR2 SVGAGI, per germline (reference sequence). The junction had 6 bases not matched to a gene; V was cut back by 2 bases and J by 3 bases. This CDR3 contains 15 residues. This CDR3 is CASSYQGQASYEQYF. The DNA for the CDR3 is TGTGCCAGCAGTTACCAGGGACAGGCTAGCTACGAGCAGTACTTC.

Regarding this clone: Other DNA sequences in the same sample also yield this CDR3. The chain uses TRBV5-1 and TRBJ1-5; TRBD1 might be the D (5 bases). Trimming cost V 4 bases and J 5 bases, with 13 bases left between them. The CDR3 is 14 residues long. The germline V gene has CDR1 SGHRS and CDR2 YFSETQ. CDR3 region: CASSPGGRDQPQHF. CDR3 coding DNA: TGCGCCAGCAGCCCCGGGGGTCGGGATCAGCCCCAGCATTTT.